The clone carrying this T cell receptor beta chain was observed a few times. What it binds is unknown. The data stem from a study of cytomegalovirus exposure and HLA in healthy donors. Study-level points and caveats: One variant, a missense change in DCLRE1C, was linked in a later analysis to TCR beta V- and J-gene trimming.

Donors showed nominal health when sampled, although they likely had unrecorded immune exposures. With 60 Vbeta and 13 Jbeta primers, the PCR was carried out. Generated by immunoSEQ multiplex PCR, the TCRdb table keeps only in-frame clones and is missing some. The sample gives some 140,000 clones, roughly 73% of which show up once; approximately 1.1% is in the top ten. Germline CDR1 LNHDA, CDR2 SQIVND (reference sequence). This CDR3 is built from 14 residues. V lost 4 bases to trimming and J lost 5 bases, with 9 bases between them. The sequence derives from a male donor in good health and CMV-seronegative. The chain couples TRBV19 to TRBJ1-6; TRBD1 is a possible D gene (5 bases). Sequenced input: PBMCs. The CDR3 spells CASSSGQHNSPLHF. The CDR3 DNA reads TGTGCCAGTAGTAGTGGACAACATAATTCACCCCTCCACTTT.